The subject of this entry is one T cell receptor (beta chain). Its antigen is currently unknown. This sample holds PBMCs from about 10 ml fresh peripheral blood. Amplification targeted TCR beta CDR3 regions from RNA transcripts. In the first-round RT-PCR of the TCR CDR3, the HTBI primer set was used. Using its own MiXCR run on the multiplex PCR reads, TCRdb lists one record per CDR3 protein. The profile covers about 560,000 distinct CDR3 sequences, with approximately 15% appearing a single time and under 20% taken by the ten largest. V dropped 5 bases and J dropped 5 bases, with 15 bases sitting between them. The CDR3 has 15 residues. CDR1 and CDR2 from the germline V gene are LNHDA and SQIVND (reference sequence). The source of the sample is a study of T cells in Graves' hyperthyroidism and ophthalmopathy. Study results and caveats: Before onset, ophthalmopathy was predicted by the model a median approximately 6.5 months earlier.

Sequenced input: blood. This TCR came from a woman in her late teens or twenties with Graves' hyperthyroidism. This chain uses TRBV19 with TRBJ2-2, with D perhaps matching TRBD1 (6 bases). CDR3 residues: CASSPPRGPTGELFF. CDR3 coding DNA: TGTGCCAGTAGTCCCCCCAGGGGACCGACCGGGGAGCTGTTTTTT.